This entry concerns a single T cell receptor (beta chain). This sample is drawn from a study of control samples from healthy donors and cancer patients. Clones were sequenced by immunoSEQ multiplex PCR, and TCRdb holds only the in-frame ones, with some missing. This sample yields 65,000 to 85,000 clones, of which approximately 88% are seen a single time; 9.5% belongs to the top ten. V lost 5 bases and J 3 bases, leaving 10 bases between the germline ends. The CDR3 length is 13 residues. Per germline, CDR1 MNHNY and CDR2 SVGAGI (reference sequence). Sequencing used PBMCs. The receptor's source is a woman between 50 and 59 years old with colorectal cancer. V is TRBV6-6 and J is TRBJ1-1; D might be TRBD1 (5 bases). This CDR3 reads CASSRLGDTEAFF. The DNA of the CDR3 is TGTGCCAGCAGTCGTCTGGGGGACACTGAAGCTTTCTTT.